The 20 T cell receptor beta chains given below trace back to one sample, sequenced in a study of shared clonotypes between healthy human individuals. CD45RO negativity and positive selection for CCR7 defined naive CD8 cells, a population that excluded terminally differentiated effector memory CD45RA+ cells. Sequencing used immunoSEQ multiplex PCR; TCRdb keeps in-frame clones, though not all of them. The repertoire has some 2,000,000 clones, approximately 95% of them found once; the top ten carry 0.9% to 1.3%. Sequenced: naive CD8+ T cells sorted from blood. The receptors shown here come from a man between 18 and 35 years old in good health.

J is TRBJ2-2 and V is TRBV19, with D perhaps TRBD2 (5 bases). The CDR3 loop spans 17 amino acids. The germline V gene has CDR1 LNHDA and CDR2 SQIVND (reference sequence). V gave up 4 bases and J gave up 3 bases, with 18 bases separating them. In DNA, the CDR3 is TGTGCCAGTAGTAATTTTGCCGGCGCCGGGGACACCGGGGAGCTGTTTTTT. Translation gives CASSNFAGAGDTGELFF.

The chain uses TRBV11-2 and TRBJ2-7; 7 nucleotides line up with TRBD1. In germline, CDR1 is SGHAT, CDR2 FQNNGV. V lost 5 bases, J lost 4 bases, and 11 bases stayed unmatched. The CDR3 covers 15 residues. The CDR3 DNA follows: TGTGCCAGCAGCGTTCAAAGGGGGCGCCTATACGAGCAGTACTTC. It is translated as CASSVQRGRLYEQYF.

The chain carries TRBV6-1 and TRBJ1-4; TRBD1 matches 8 bases. The germline V gene has CDR1 MNHNS and CDR2 SASEGT. Germline trimming cut 3 bases from V and 0 bases from J; bases unmatched to any gene: 15. This CDR3 contains 20 residues. The chain's CDR3 is CASSDVGARGRITTNEKLFF. The CDR3 region has the DNA TGTGCCAGCAGTGACGTTGGGGCCAGGGGGCGAATCACAACTAATGAAAAACTGTTTTTT.

The genes are TRBV14 and TRBJ2-1; TRBD2 might be the D (7 bases). Germline CDR1 and CDR2: SGHDN and FVKESK. The CDR3 has 15 residues. Trimming took 8 bases from V and 1 from J, leaving 15 bases between them. The CDR3 DNA reads TGTGCCAGCTCGAGGGGGGAGGGATCCTACAATGAGCAGTTCTTC. Translating it yields CASSRGEGSYNEQFF. The variable domain in full, with the rest retrieved from reference TRBV14 and TRBJ2-1, is EAGVTQFPSHSVIEKGQTVTLRCDPISGHDNLYWYRRVMGKEIKFLLHFVKESKQDESGMPNNRFLAERTGGTYSTLKVQPAELEDSGVYFCASSRGEGSYNEQFFGPGTRLTVL.

V is TRBV7-9 and J is TRBJ2-1; D possibly uses TRBD1 or TRBD2 (5 bases each). The CDR3 runs to 15 residues. CDR1 SEHNR and CDR2 FQNEAQ come from the germline V gene (reference sequence). Trimming shortened V by 5 bases and J by 3 bases, and 14 bases separated the two germline ends. CDR3 loop: CASSGRGDLYNEQFF. CDR3 DNA sequence: TGTGCCAGCAGCGGCCGAGGGGATCTCTACAATGAGCAGTTCTTC.

As regards this clone: Different DNA sequences within this sample yield the same CDR3. J is TRBJ1-5 and V is TRBV7-9; D gene uncertain. The CDR3 consists of 12 residues. Germline V gene data show CDR1 as SEHNR and CDR2 as FQNEAQ (reference sequence). V shed 2 bases and J shed 5 bases, with 4 bases lying between them. CDR3 protein: CASSLFDQPQHF. The CDR3 DNA is TGTGCCAGCAGCTTATTCGATCAGCCCCAGCATTTT.

This chain links TRBV5-1 with TRBJ2-5; 10 bases align to TRBD2. Trimming took 0 bases from V and 4 from J; bases not matched to a gene: 6. The CDR3 has 16 amino acids. The germline V gene has CDR1 SGHRS and CDR2 YFSETQ. The CDR3 sequence: CASSLAVAGGRETQYF. CDR3 sequence (DNA): TGCGCCAGCAGCTTGGCGGTAGCGGGAGGCCGAGAGACCCAGTACTTC.

This clone was seen a single time. J is TRBJ2-7 and V is TRBV9; 11 nucleotides match TRBD2. The CDR3 runs to 18 residues. V dropped 0 bases and J dropped 1; count of bases not matched to a gene: 9. CDR1 is SGDLS and CDR2 is YYNGEE in the germline V gene. The CDR3 region has the DNA TGTGCCAGCAGCGTAGGTGCCCTAGCGGGAGGACCTTCCTACGAGCAGTACTTC. As protein: CASSVGALAGGPSYEQYF.

About this clone itself: Other DNA sequences of this sample code for an identical CDR3. V usage is TRBV27 and J usage is TRBJ2-2; no definite D call. Germline V lookup: CDR1 MNHEY, CDR2 SMNVEV (reference sequence). V lost 6 bases, J lost 3 bases, and 5 bases lay in between. The CDR3 spans 12 residues. CDR3 residues: CASSLDTGELFF. Written as DNA, the CDR3 is TGTGCCAGCAGCCTCGACACCGGGGAGCTGTTTTTT.

The rearrangement links TRBV27 to TRBJ1-6; D is perhaps TRBD1 (6 bases). V shed 5 bases and J shed 7 bases, with 12 bases lying between them. The CDR3 is made up of 14 amino acids. Germline V gene lookup returns CDR1 MNHEY and CDR2 SMNVEV (reference sequence). DNA for the CDR3: TGTGCCAGCAGTCCCCTACAGGGAAATTCACCCCTCCACTTT. The encoded protein is CASSPLQGNSPLHF.

The chain combines TRBV7-9 with TRBJ1-6, with TRBD1 identical over 8 bases. Looked up from germline, CDR1 is SEHNR and CDR2 is FQNEAQ (reference sequence). The length of the CDR3 is 15 residues. The J segment lost 5 bases and the V segment lost 4 bases, leaving 4 bases of the junction unmatched. In DNA form, the CDR3 reads TGTGCCAGCAGCTCGCCGGGACAGGATAATTCACCCCTCCACTTT. Protein sequence: CASSSPGQDNSPLHF.

V gene TRBV6-6 combines with J gene TRBJ1-1, with 10 nucleotides matching TRBD1. Looked up from germline, CDR1 is MNHNY and CDR2 is SVGAGI (reference sequence). CDR3 length: 15 amino acids. V shed 2 bases and J 1 base; nucleotides not matched to a gene: 1. This chain's CDR3 is CASSYRTGGNTEAFF. Written as DNA, the CDR3 is TGTGCCAGCAGTTACAGGACAGGGGGGAACACTGAAGCTTTCTTT.

V is TRBV28 and J is TRBJ1-4; D is ambiguous. V was pared by 4 bases and J by 0 bases, with 21 bases between. Germline V CDR1 and CDR2: MDHEN, SYDVKM. The CDR3 is 19 amino acids. Written as DNA, the CDR3 is TGTGCCAGCAGTTCAAGGATTATTAACACCAAAGCAACTAATGAAAAACTGTTTTTT. This encodes CASSSRIINTKATNEKLFF.

The chain is built from TRBV4-1 and TRBJ2-2, with TRBD1 identical over 9 bases. Germline V gives CDR1 MGHRA, CDR2 YSYEKL. The CDR3 runs to 15 residues. V shed 4 bases and J 4 bases; nucleotides not matched to a gene: 4. The CDR3 nucleotides are TGCGCCAGCAGCCCGGGACAGGGAGGCACCGGGGAGCTGTTTTTT. It is translated as CASSPGQGGTGELFF.

The V and J genes are TRBV27 and TRBJ2-7, with a tentative D call TRBD2 (5 bases). Germline CDR1 reads MNHEY; CDR2 reads SMNVEV (reference sequence). The CDR3 has 12 residues. V lost 5 bases and J 5 bases, leaving 10 bases between the germline ends. Here the CDR3 DNA reads TGTGCCAGCAGTCCCTACGGGAACGAGCAGTACTTC. It codes for CASSPYGNEQYF.

V and J are TRBV6-5 and TRBJ2-5; 12 bases agree with TRBD2. This CDR3 has 14 amino acids. Germline values: CDR1 MNHEY, CDR2 SVGAGI. J was trimmed by 4 bases and V by 5 bases; bases with no gene match: 2. The CDR3 loop is CASSLAGGGETQYF. The CDR3 nucleotides read TGTGCCAGCAGTCTAGCGGGGGGGGGAGAGACCCAGTACTTC.

This chain uses TRBV16 with TRBJ1-4, with TRBD1 identical over 9 bases. CDR1 and CDR2 from the germline V gene are KGHSY and FQNENV. CDR3 length equals 18 residues. With V trimmed by 3 bases and J by 0 bases, 8 bases remained unmatched. CDR3 amino acids: CASSQDRGLVATNEKLFF. The CDR3 bases are TGTGCCAGCAGCCAGGACAGGGGATTAGTTGCAACTAATGAAAAACTGTTTTTT.

The gene calls are TRBV5-1 and TRBJ1-1, with TRBD1 as a possible D gene (6 bases). V was cut by 3 bases and J by 4 bases, with 19 bases left in between. Germline loops: CDR1 SGHRS, CDR2 YFSETQ. The CDR3 loop spans 16 amino acids. In DNA, the CDR3 is TGCGCCAGCAGCTCCGCGCTAGGGGGTGGACCCACTGAAGCTTTCTTT. Translating gives CASSSALGGGPTEAFF.

This chain uses TRBV6-6 with TRBJ2-1; D not resolved. The germline gives CDR1 MNHNY, CDR2 SVGAGI (reference sequence). The CDR3 is 15 residues long. Deletions cut 2 bases from V and 1 base from J, with 9 bases between. CDR3 region: CASSYPGASYNEQFF. CDR3 coding DNA: TGTGCCAGCAGTTACCCGGGTGCGTCCTACAATGAGCAGTTCTTC.

This clone showed up just a few times. The rearrangement uses TRBV27 and TRBJ1-6; D gene ambiguous. Germline V gene data show CDR1 as MNHEY and CDR2 as SMNVEV (reference sequence). This CDR3 has 15 residues. With 7 bases removed from V and 0 bases from J, the gap between germline ends came to 10 bases. This CDR3 is CASMQESSYNSPLHF. CDR3 sequence (DNA): TGTGCCAGCATGCAGGAGAGCTCCTATAATTCACCCCTCCACTTT.